This T cell receptor (beta chain) was retrieved from a study of a mutant IDH1 vaccine in newly diagnosed glioma. Assay used: immunoSEQ multiplex PCR; TCRdb lists only in-frame clones, some missing. The sample has about 62,000 clones; under 85% are singletons. Stated time point: week 47, end of study. Every single dose of the vaccine, 300 ug of mutant IDH1 20-mer peptide, came with topical imiquimod. Donors had new IDH1-mutant astrocytomas of WHO grade 3 or 4 (ATRX-lost). With regard to this clone: Its antigen remains unidentified.

The germline gives CDR1 LNHDA, CDR2 SQIVND (reference sequence). The CDR3 is 16 residues long. The J segment lost 9 bases and the V segment lost 0 bases, leaving 6 bases of the junction unmatched. The material was PBMCs, obtained from a glioma patient whose treatment included an IDH1 peptide vaccine. The TCR sequence derives from a young man with glioma. This chain joins TRBV19 and TRBJ1-6, with 9 positions matching TRBD1. CDR3 in amino acids: CASSIDGTGTISPLHF. The DNA for the CDR3 is TGTGCCAGTAGTATAGACGGGACAGGGACTATTTCACCCCTCCACTTT.